The clone carrying this T cell receptor (beta chain) appeared many times. Its antigen is as yet unknown. The read terminates 3 residues ahead of where the CDR3 ends, so the germline J gene completes it. Trimming stripped 1 base from V and 3 bases from J, with 10 bases between. Germline CDR1 and CDR2: DFQATT and SNEGSKA (reference sequence). The CDR3 is made up of 13 amino acids. The sample is drawn from a study of T cell clonality in common variable immunodeficiency. CVID and control samples used equivalent genomic DNA input. Repertoires were generated with immunoSEQ multiplex PCR, while TCRdb's copy carries only in-frame clones and drops some. Sampling found some 64,000 clones, none seen once. Study-wide points: CVID subjects had higher TCRbeta clonality than healthy controls, most marked in about a third. Shared TCRbeta clones were fewer between CVID subjects than controls. Authors noted CVID clonality's cause needs subpopulation repertoire sequencing.

The chain links TRBV20-1 to TRBJ2-7; D is undetermined. Source material: peripheral blood mononuclear cells. This clonotype originated in a person aged 18-70 years in good health. The CDR3 DNA, read in part, is TGCAGTGCTAGAGCTATAGCCGACTACGAG. Protein sequence: CSARAIADYE. In full, the CDR3 reads CSARAIADYEQYF.